This T cell receptor beta chain was found in a study of shared T cell receptors in the human thymus listed by TCRdb under 2021. About the study as a whole: The study examined how self-reactive, shared T-cell receptor alpha chains are generated in the human thymus.

Of note for this clone: No antigen is known for it. No base qualities exist here, and no much larger clone lies one base off it.

The cysteine opens and the phenylalanine closes a CDR3 of 17 amino acids. The read is trimmed to its CDR3 DNA, 51 bases read in frame from base 1. V lost 0 bases and J lost 4 bases, and the count of bases not matched to a germline gene is 12. The germline V gene gives CDR1 as MGHRA and CDR2 as YSYEKL. The library was made by the immunoSEQ multiplex PCR assay. Sourced from immuneACCESS, this table was stored by TCRdb with only in-frame sequences that have V and J called. A share of the clones is absent; for the studies checked, an unresolved V gene accounts for under half, and the remainder has no known explanation. The sample contains 700,000 to 750,000 clones, over 75% of them found a single time. The ten largest clones add up to 0.008% to 0.011% of the sample. This sample was also put to use in a study of human thymus T cells. According to the second study: Immunologically healthy infants undergoing open corrective cardiac surgery for congenital heart defects in Finland were used as donors. Thymus tissue was collected as surgical resects that were removed during corrective cardiac surgery. Biased V and J gene segment usage appeared to be present in both thymic and peripheral blood repertoires. The related research found that thymic TCR repertoires overlapped highly between unrelated individuals. TCR alpha and beta repertoires from roughly 8 infant thymus samples and a few related peripheral blood samples were characterized in the study. The infant donors were roughly 7 to 244 days old, and the cohort included a handful of males and a couple of females. Thymocytes were mechanically released from the tissue and were stored as pellets of roughly 9-33 million cells at -70 degrees C. A QIAsymphony instrument was used to extract genomic DNA from the frozen cell pellets. The immunoSEQ multiplex PCR assay was used to amplify the TCRB and TCRAD loci from a standardized amount of quality-controlled genomic DNA. The V(D)J region was spanned by amplicons of a length sufficient to cover the CDR3 and to identify V and J genes. The amplicons were sequenced on an Illumina platform via the commercial immunoSEQ service. Primer bias and sequencing errors were corrected as previously described, and TCRAD and TCRB definitions were based on the IMGT database. The repertoires were analysed using immunoSEQ Analyzer 3.0 and VDJTools for basic statistics, V/J segment usage, diversity estimates, rarefaction and pairwise overlap. Diversity was estimated with Chao1, ChaoE, Efron-Thisted, Shannon and inverse Simpson indices, and also on datasets down-sampled to the smallest sample. For repertoire overlap, CDR3 nucleotide sequence, V gene and J gene had to match strictly, and clustering was done by Jaccard-based multidimensional scaling. On average, thymus samples yielded roughly 800,000 unique TCRB clonotypes, whereas blood samples yielded about 84,000.

The rearranged chain carries TRBV4-1 and TRBJ2-7; the central 7 bases match TRBD2. The sample was thymocytes. This clonotype was obtained from a girl less than two years old with a congenital heart defect. Donor details come from another sample of the same person, matched by shared clones. The CDR3 sequence is CASSQDSPPGRGYEQYF. The DNA reads TGCGCCAGCAGCCAAGATTCCCCCCCGGGGCGGGGGTACGAGCAGTACTTC.